Listed here is a single T cell receptor (beta chain). As originally analysed: Amplifying reference gene primers gave estimates of nucleated cell counts. Measured with immunoSEQ multiplex PCR; TCRdb has only the in-frame clones, and not every one. V and J calls and clone size come straight from that table; D and trimming were deduced from the DNA. This sample has 350,000 or so clones, with roughly 90% found just once. The data were obtained in a study of blood T cell repertoires in COVID-19. Across the study: Material from acute and convalescent COVID-19 was sourced from the United States, Italy and Spain. Sources were T cells, B-cell-depleted T cells, or PBMCs; the material itself was cDNA or gDNA.

Germline V CDR1 and CDR2: SGDLS, YYNGEE. After removal of 4 bases from V and 3 bases from J, the junction contained 5 bases not matched to a gene. The CDR3 contains 15 residues. The chain combines TRBV9 with TRBJ1-4, with 8 nucleotides matching TRBD1. Sequencing used peripheral blood. The clonotype comes from a man between 18 and 29 years old with active or convalescent COVID-19. The CDR3 region is CASSSQGASNEKLFF. The DNA for the CDR3 is TGTGCCAGCAGCTCGCAGGGGGCGTCTAATGAAAAACTGTTTTTT.